The TCR beta chain described here comes from a study of T cells in localized non-small cell lung cancer. The V end lost 2 bases, the J end lost 5 bases, and 13 bases lay between the germline ends. CDR1 is SGHVS and CDR2 is FNYEAQ in the germline V gene. This CDR3 is built from 15 residues. TCRdb's table, derived via immunoSEQ multiplex PCR, lists solely in-frame clones and lacks some. The sample gives about 53,000 clones, 80% to 85% of which show up once; roughly 15% is in the top ten. The V and J genes are TRBV7-6 and TRBJ1-5, with D possibly matching TRBD1 (5 bases). This receptor was taken from a man aged 35-75 years with stage III lung adenocarcinoma. The sequenced sample was peripheral blood mononuclear cells, obtained before any cancer treatment. The CDR3 sequence: CASSLSPTGDQPQHF. The CDR3 DNA follows: TGTGCCAGCAGCTTAAGTCCCACGGGGGATCAGCCCCAGCATTTT.